This T cell receptor (beta chain) was identified in a study of beta chain features in type 1 diabetes. Study-level findings and limits: Reads derived from cDNA could over-represent cells showing high TCR expression. The study found moderately but significantly shorter TCRB CDR3s in all four CD4+ subsets of Type 1 diabetes patients. Researchers could not determine here whether HLA type influences TCRB rearrangement.

The V gene lost 0 bases and the J gene lost 3 bases, with 6 bases spanning the gap. CDR1 and CDR2 (germline): SGDLS, YYNGEE. This CDR3 spans 14 amino acids. In regard to this clone: Its target is not known.

Since all of the isolated RNA was reverse transcribed, expressed TCRB transcripts were what got sequenced. Data came from immunoSEQ multiplex PCR; TCRdb stores just in-frame clones and leaves some out. The table lists approximately 15,000 clones, roughly 69% of them singletons. The sample consisted of Tregs from blood. The chain uses TRBV9 and TRBJ1-4; D is undetermined. The receptor's source is a man aged 25-45 years with type 1 diabetes. CDR3 region: CASSVGGANEKLFF. As DNA, the CDR3 is TGTGCCAGCAGCGTAGGGGGAGCTAATGAAAAACTGTTTTTT.